These T cell receptor beta chains were read from a single sample in a study of CD8 T cells in ankylosing spondylitis. TCRdb itself ran the 5' RACE reads through MiXCR, one entry per CDR3 protein. The table has around 130,000 distinct CDR3 sequences, 6% to 8.5% seen once; the top ten hold 10% to 15%. The specimen sequenced was blood, either unsorted or a sorted T cell fraction (not recorded which). All receptors come from a male donor with ankylosing spondylitis or in good health (not recorded which). Each CDR3 is given with its conserved first and last residue. A D gene is named only where the DNA matches it firmly. Clone size is not always given. Where it is, it says once, few, many or a class for expanded clones.

J gene,V gene,clone size,D gene,CDR3 protein,CDR3 DNA
TRBJ2-3,TRBV20-1,many,NA,CSAPDTRGSTDTQYF,TGCAGTGCTCCGGATACCCGGGGGAGCACAGATACGCAGTATTTT
TRBJ2-3,TRBV5-6,many,TRBD2,CASSSGTSGQSTDTQYF,TGTGCCAGCAGCTCCGGAACTAGCGGACAAAGCACAGATACGCAGTATTTT
TRBJ2-7,TRBV5-1,many,NA,CASSTGRSDSYEQYF,TGCGCCAGCAGCACAGGACGGTCCGACTCCTACGAGCAGTACTTC
TRBJ2-1,TRBV7-9,many,NA,CASSWVMGGNEQFF,TGTGCCAGCAGCTGGGTCATGGGGGGCAATGAGCAGTTCTTC
TRBJ1-2,TRBV12-3/TRBV12-4,many,NA,CASSSDQDWGRSYTF,TGTGCCAGCAGTTCCGACCAAGACTGGGGTAGAAGCTACACCTTC
TRBJ2-7,TRBV20-1,many,NA,CSASDGQSEQYF,TGCAGTGCTAGTGACGGACAGAGCGAGCAGTACTTC
TRBJ2-1,TRBV29-1,many,TRBD2,CSVVGRLARNNEQFF,TGCAGCGTGGTGGGGCGACTAGCGCGCAACAATGAGCAGTTCTTC
TRBJ1-1,TRBV5-1,many,NA,CASSLIGNANTEAFF,TGCGCCAGCAGCTTGATTGGGAATGCGAACACTGAAGCTTTCTTT
TRBJ2-7,TRBV28,many,NA,CASSSDGGYEQYF,TGTGCCAGCAGTTCAGACGGGGGCTACGAGCAGTACTTC
TRBJ2-6,TRBV11-2,many,NA,CASSLLAGSSGANVLTF,TGTGCCAGCAGCTTATTAGCAGGGAGCTCTGGGGCCAACGTCCTGACTTTC
TRBJ2-1,TRBV29-1,NA,TRBD2,CSVAGTSGLSSYNEQFF,TGCAGCGTTGCCGGGACTAGCGGGCTTTCATCCTACAATGAGCAGTTCTTC
TRBJ2-3,TRBV30,NA,TRBD1,CAWSDSRGRPDTQYF,TGTGCCTGGAGTGATTCTAGGGGGCGCCCAGATACGCAGTATTTT
TRBJ1-1,TRBV19,many,NA,CASSLGGMNTEAFF,TGTGCCAGTAGTCTCGGGGGGATGAACACTGAAGCTTTCTTT
TRBJ2-3,TRBV28,many,NA,CASSKVTDTQYF,TGTGCCAGCAGTAAAGTAACAGATACGCAGTATTTT
TRBJ2-2,TRBV10-2,many,TRBD2,CASSGSGGAAGELFF,TGCGCCAGCAGTGGTAGCGGGGGGGCGGCCGGGGAGCTGTTTTTT